Detailed here is one T cell receptor beta chain. The CDR3 is 16 residues long. Germline V lookup: CDR1 SGHRS, CDR2 YFSETQ. Trimming stripped 4 bases from V and 0 bases from J, with 17 bases between. These data originate in a study of T cells in localized non-small cell lung cancer. Repertoires were generated with immunoSEQ multiplex PCR, while TCRdb's copy carries only in-frame clones and drops some. The sample has 1,100 to 1,500 clones; approximately 25% are singletons. This receptor was identified in a male donor older than 55 with stage I squamous cell lung carcinoma. The sequencing used lung tumor tissue, collected before any cancer treatment. V gene TRBV5-1 combines with J gene TRBJ2-7; D might be TRBD2 (5 bases). The CDR3 here is CASSLGSGLDSYEQYF. CDR3 DNA: TGCGCCAGCAGCCTCGGGTCCGGACTTGACTCCTACGAGCAGTACTTC.